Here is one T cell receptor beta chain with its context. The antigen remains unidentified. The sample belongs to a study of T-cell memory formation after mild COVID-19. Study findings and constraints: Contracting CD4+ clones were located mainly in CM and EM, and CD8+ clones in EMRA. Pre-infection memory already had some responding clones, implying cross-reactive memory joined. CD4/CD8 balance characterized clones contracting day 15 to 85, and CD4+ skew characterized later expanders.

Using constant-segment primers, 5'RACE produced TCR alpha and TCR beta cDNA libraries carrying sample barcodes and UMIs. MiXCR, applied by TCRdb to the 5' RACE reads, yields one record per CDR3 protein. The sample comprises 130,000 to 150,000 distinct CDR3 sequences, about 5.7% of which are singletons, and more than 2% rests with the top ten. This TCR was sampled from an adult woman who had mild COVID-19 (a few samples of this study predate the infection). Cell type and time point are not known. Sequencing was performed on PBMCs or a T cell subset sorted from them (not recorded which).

In DNA, the CDR3 is TGCAGTGCTAGTCAGGGACAGGGGGTGATCCACGAGCAGTACTTC. Translated: CSASQGQGVIHEQYF. V usage is TRBV20-1 and J usage is TRBJ2-7; 11 bases align to TRBD1. The CDR3 is made up of 15 amino acids. The V and J ends lost 3 bases and 5 bases, in that order; junction bases with no gene match: 9. CDR1 and CDR2 (germline): DFQATT, SNEGSKA (reference sequence).